A selection of T cell receptor beta chains follows, all from one sample in a study of blood T cell repertoires in COVID-19. Sequenced by immunoSEQ multiplex PCR; TCRdb stores in-frame clones only, minus some. The table lists some 300,000 clones, roughly 86% of them singletons. The sample taken for sequencing was peripheral blood. Source of these receptors: a man aged 70 or older with acute or convalescent COVID-19. Each CDR3 is given with its conserved first and last residue. The order of the fields is J gene, clone size, V gene, D gene, CDR3 protein, CDR3 DNA. D genes are given only for firm matches. Some rows have no size entry. The others give once, few or many, or a class for an expanded clone.

>TRBJ1-1|-|TRBV2|-
CASSQVVGTEAFF
TGTGCCAGCAGTCAGGTTGTAGGCACTGAAGCTTTCTTT
>TRBJ2-7|-|TRBV5-5|TRBD1
CASSFGRDRDYEQYF
TGTGCCAGCAGCTTTGGCCGGGACAGGGACTACGAGCAGTACTTC
>TRBJ2-2|-|TRBV7-2|-
CASSRRRSGTGELFF
TGTGCCAGCAGCCGCCGCCGGTCGGGGACCGGGGAGCTGTTTTTT
>TRBJ2-1|few|TRBV7-9|-
CASSLSHSYNEQFF
TGTGCCAGCAGCTTAAGCCACTCCTACAATGAGCAGTTCTTC
>TRBJ1-2|once|TRBV7-9|-
CASSPTGGSGGYGYTF
TGTGCCAGCAGCCCAACTGGCGGGTCGGGGGGCTATGGCTACACCTTC
>TRBJ2-1|-|TRBV12-3/TRBV12-4|TRBD2
CASSPAGTSKFF
TGTGCCAGCAGTCCCGCCGGGACTAGCAAGTTCTTC
>TRBJ2-2|-|TRBV7-2|TRBD2
CASSPRRGGAGELFF
TGTGCCAGCAGCCCCCGGCGGGGGGGGGCCGGGGAGCTGTTTTTT
>TRBJ2-7|-|TRBV18|TRBD2
CASSPRLAGTYEQYF
TGTGCCAGCTCACCTCGCCTAGCGGGGACCTACGAGCAGTACTTC
>TRBJ1-5|-|TRBV6-5|TRBD1
CASSPTGEIQPQHF
TGTGCCAGCAGTCCTACAGGGGAAATTCAGCCCCAGCATTTT
>TRBJ2-3|-|TRBV28|-
CASSSTSGGTDTQYF
TGTGCCAGCAGCTCGACTAGTGGAGGTACAGATACGCAGTATTTT
>TRBJ2-1|-|TRBV3-1/TRBV3-2|-
CASSPRRDNEQFF
TGTGCCAGCAGCCCGAGGAGAGACAATGAGCAGTTCTTC
>TRBJ1-2|-|TRBV28|TRBD1
CASRPTGGSYGYTF
TGTGCCAGCAGACCCACAGGGGGGAGCTATGGCTACACCTTC
>TRBJ2-7|-|TRBV25-1|TRBD1
CASSPTTGSWNKQYF
TGTGCCAGCAGTCCCACGACAGGGAGTTGGAATAAGCAGTACTTC
>TRBJ2-3|-|TRBV7-2|TRBD2
CASSLRAGGSTDTQYF
TGTGCCAGCAGCCTCCGAGCGGGGGGTAGCACAGATACGCAGTATTTT
>TRBJ1-6|-|TRBV13|TRBD1
CASSRGTDNSPLHF
TGTGCCAGCAGCCGCGGGACAGATAATTCACCCCTCCACTTT
>TRBJ2-2|-|TRBV7-2|TRBD1
CASSFTGGLTGELFF
TGTGCCAGCAGCTTCACAGGGGGCCTGACCGGGGAGCTGTTTTTT
>TRBJ2-3|-|TRBV5-4|-
CASSFMSGSTDTQYF
TGTGCCAGCAGCTTTATGAGCGGGAGCACAGATACGCAGTATTTT
>TRBJ1-1|-|TRBV6-2/TRBV6-3|TRBD1
CASSGRGPGAFF
TGTGCCAGCAGTGGCAGGGGGCCAGGGGCTTTCTTT
>TRBJ1-5|-|TRBV5-1|-
CASSLGGQVGQPQHF
TGCGCCAGCAGCTTGGGGGGGCAGGTTGGTCAGCCCCAGCATTTT
>TRBJ2-1|-|TRBV7-9|-
CASRHGHEQFF
TGTGCCAGCAGACATGGCCATGAGCAGTTCTTC
>TRBJ1-2|-|TRBV4-3|-
CASSQGQGISYGYTF
TGCGCCAGCAGCCAAGGTCAGGGGATAAGCTATGGCTACACCTTC
>TRBJ2-7|-|TRBV6-5|TRBD1
CASSYTGTVAYEQYF
TGTGCCAGCAGTTACACCGGGACAGTAGCCTACGAGCAGTACTTC
>TRBJ1-6|few|TRBV9|TRBD1
CASSVGGQVNSPLHF
TGTGCCAGCAGCGTAGGGGGACAGGTTAATTCACCCCTCCACTTT
>TRBJ2-2|-|TRBV30|TRBD2
CAWSVSSGDVGELFF
TGTGCCTGGAGTGTGTCTAGCGGGGACGTCGGGGAGCTGTTTTTT
>TRBJ1-1|-|TRBV7-9|TRBD1
CASRRTGKGTEAFF
TGTGCCAGCAGACGGACAGGGAAGGGCACTGAAGCTTTCTTT
>TRBJ2-5|few|TRBV7-2|-
CASSLALEQTQYF
TGTGCCAGCAGCTTAGCGCTGGAGCAGACCCAGTACTTC
>TRBJ2-2|-|TRBV19|TRBD1
CASSVPGQGTTGELFF
TGTGCCAGTAGTGTACCGGGACAGGGGACCACCGGGGAGCTGTTTTTT
>TRBJ1-2|-|TRBV7-2|-
CASSSRVINDGYTF
TGTGCCAGCAGCTCCCGGGTCATTAACGATGGCTACACCTTC
>TRBJ2-7|-|TRBV3-1/TRBV3-2|-
CASSQGLGATGWYEQYF
TGTGCCAGCAGCCAAGGTTTAGGGGCGACAGGATGGTACGAGCAGTACTTC
>TRBJ1-2|-|TRBV28|TRBD1
CASTPGQEYVYTF
TGTGCCAGCACTCCGGGACAGGAATATGTCTACACCTTC
>TRBJ2-1|-|TRBV2|-
CASSVREQFF
TGTGCCAGCAGTGTTCGTGAGCAGTTCTTC
>TRBJ2-7|-|TRBV7-2|-
CASSLSLSAYEQYF
TGTGCCAGCAGCTTAAGCCTTTCTGCCTACGAGCAGTACTTC
>TRBJ1-1|-|TRBV5-1|TRBD1
CASGDRGNTEAFF
TGCGCCAGCGGGGACAGGGGAAACACTGAAGCTTTCTTT
>TRBJ1-1|-|TRBV7-2|TRBD1
CASSLVTGGTTEAFF
TGTGCCAGCAGCTTAGTAACAGGGGGGACCACTGAAGCTTTCTTT
>TRBJ2-3|-|TRBV4-2|-
CASSQDREATQYF
TGTGCCAGCAGCCAAGACAGGGAGGCTACGCAGTATTTT
>TRBJ1-3|-|TRBV6-5|TRBD1
CASSRDSVPNTIYF
TGTGCCAGCAGTCGGGACAGTGTCCCGAACACCATATATTTT
>TRBJ2-3|few|TRBV7-2|TRBD2
CASSFSPSGSVLDTQYF
TGTGCCAGCAGCTTTTCCCCTAGCGGGAGTGTGCTGGATACGCAGTATTTT
>TRBJ1-2|-|TRBV12-3/TRBV12-4|-
CASSYRVDGYTF
TGTGCCAGCAGTTACAGGGTGGATGGCTACACCTTC
>TRBJ2-7|-|TRBV3-1/TRBV3-2|-
CASSQLYQQYF
TGTGCCAGCAGCCAGCTATACCAGCAGTACTTC
>TRBJ1-1|-|TRBV30|-
CAWSPPGRGGTEAFF
TGTGCCTGGAGTCCTCCTGGGAGGGGCGGCACTGAAGCTTTCTTT
>TRBJ2-5|-|TRBV4-2|TRBD2
CASSVGGGQEETQYF
TGTGCCAGCAGCGTCGGCGGGGGGCAGGAAGAGACCCAGTACTTC
>TRBJ2-7|-|TRBV5-6|-
CASSPPSSRASYEQYF
TGTGCCAGCAGCCCCCCGTCCAGCAGGGCAAGCTACGAGCAGTACTTC
>TRBJ2-3|-|TRBV7-6|TRBD2
CASSLVGTSGGSTDTQYF
TGTGCCAGCAGCTTAGTGGGGACTAGCGGGGGGTCCACAGATACGCAGTATTTT
>TRBJ2-1|-|TRBV7-2|TRBD2
CASSLERTSGGSEQFF
TGTGCCAGCAGCTTAGAGCGGACTAGCGGGGGAAGTGAGCAGTTCTTC
>TRBJ2-2|-|TRBV3-1/TRBV3-2|TRBD2
CASSQLPGLARTNTGELFF
TGTGCCAGCAGCCAATTACCGGGACTAGCGAGGACGAACACCGGGGAGCTGTTTTTT
>TRBJ1-4|-|TRBV11-2|TRBD1
CASSSRANRGLGEKLFF
TGTGCCAGCAGCTCACGAGCTAACAGGGGGCTGGGAGAAAAACTGTTTTTT